These T cell receptor beta chains were read from a single sample in a study of vaccination and CD4 T cells after COVID-19. For these TCRs, the target antigens are not known. Each CDR3 protein is one row after TCRdb ran MiXCR on the PCR reads. Among 11,000 or so distinct CDR3 sequences, 50% to 75% were seen once, and the ten largest hold 11% to 15%. The sample comprised CD4+ T cells from blood, cultured in vitro. These receptors came from a human donor who had recovered from COVID-19. Each CDR3 is given with its conserved first and last residue. A D gene is named only where the DNA matches it firmly. Clone size is not always given. Where it is, it says once, few, many or a class for expanded clones.

v_gene	j_gene	len	d_gene	abundance	CDR3aa	CDR3nt
TRBV20-1	TRBJ1-3	16	TRBD1	.	CSARDQGRGHGNTIYF	TGCAGTGCTAGAGATCAAGGCAGGGGGCATGGAAACACCATATATTTT
TRBV19	TRBJ1-2	16	.	few	CASSRAPRGPSYGYTF	TGTGCCAGTAGTCGGGCCCCCAGGGGCCCATCCTATGGCTACACCTTC
TRBV15	TRBJ2-3	17	TRBD2	large	CATSRRGSGRFTDTQYF	TGTGCCACCAGCAGACGCGGTAGCGGGAGGTTCACAGATACGCAGTATTTT
TRBV20-1	TRBJ2-2	13	.	.	CSARERGTGELFF	TGCAGTGCTAGAGAACGAGGAACCGGGGAGCTGTTTTTT
TRBV9	TRBJ1-1	13	TRBD1	.	CASSVGAGGKAFF	TGTGCCAGCAGCGTAGGGGCAGGGGGGAAAGCTTTCTTT
TRBV15	TRBJ2-1	15	.	.	CTTSRGGQGRYEQFF	TGTACCACCAGCAGAGGTGGTCAGGGGAGGTATGAGCAGTTCTTC
TRBV5-1	TRBJ2-3	14	TRBD2	.	CARPTREGTDTQYF	TGCGCCCGCCCCACGCGGGAGGGCACAGATACGCAGTATTTT
TRBV6-2/TRBV6-3	TRBJ2-2	12	.	.	CASSRISGERFF	TGTGCCAGCAGTAGGATTTCCGGGGAGCGGTTTTTT
TRBV10-3	TRBJ2-5	18	TRBD2	.	CAISGGLAGGAFRETQYF	TGTGCCATCAGTGGGGGACTAGCGGGAGGCGCATTCCGTGAGACCCAGTACTTC
TRBV7-3	TRBJ2-2	17	TRBD2	few	CASSLRSSGVATGELFF	TGTGCCAGCAGCTTAAGGTCTAGCGGGGTCGCCACCGGGGAGCTGTTTTTT
TRBV6-2/TRBV6-3	TRBJ2-1	18	.	.	CASSYSMGSFDSYNEQFF	TGTGCCAGCAGTTACTCGATGGGCTCCTTTGACTCCTACAATGAGCAGTTCTTC
TRBV20-1	TRBJ1-2	16	.	.	CSARPSLGGRNYGYTF	TGCAGTGCTAGACCCTCATTGGGGGGTCGGAACTATGGCTACACCTTC
TRBV7-2	TRBJ1-2	13	.	.	CASSLSGPGGYTF	TGTGCCAGCAGCTTATCAGGGCCCGGTGGCTACACCTTC
TRBV20-1	TRBJ1-4	14	.	.	CSAKGDATNEKLFF	TGCAGTGCTAAGGGGGACGCAACTAATGAAAAACTGTTTTTT
TRBV6-5	TRBJ1-6	15	.	.	CASSYGVIYNSPLHF	TGTGCCAGCAGTTATGGAGTAATCTATAATTCACCCCTCCACTTT
TRBV7-9	TRBJ2-3	16	TRBD2	.	CASSSSGGARADTQYF	TGTGCCAGCAGCTCCAGCGGGGGGGCCCGTGCAGATACGCAGTATTTT
TRBV27	TRBJ1-1	15	TRBD1	.	CASSKRTGGGSEAFF	TGTGCCAGCTCCAAACGGACAGGGGGCGGCTCTGAAGCTTTCTTT
TRBV7-2	TRBJ1-5	12	.	.	CASSLGNQPQHF	TGTGCCAGCAGCTTAGGGAACCAGCCCCAGCATTTT
TRBV7-7	TRBJ2-3	14	TRBD2	.	CASSVGTSGDTQYF	TGTGCTAGCAGCGTAGGGACTAGCGGAGATACGCAGTATTTT
TRBV11-3	TRBJ2-1	14	TRBD1	few	CASSWGQGSGEQFF	TGTGCCAGCAGTTGGGGACAGGGCTCTGGTGAGCAGTTCTTC
TRBV7-3	TRBJ1-1	16	.	.	CASSPPNKGMDTEAFF	TGTGCCAGCAGCCCCCCCAATAAGGGGATGGACACTGAAGCTTTCTTT
TRBV28	TRBJ2-1	17	.	.	CASSSTRTFRFYNEQFF	TGTGCCAGCAGTTCCACCAGGACATTCCGGTTCTACAATGAGCAGTTCTTC
TRBV25-1	TRBJ1-6	14	TRBD1	.	CASRMGQGNSPLHF	TGTGCCAGCAGAATGGGACAGGGGAATTCACCCCTCCACTTT
TRBV28	TRBJ1-6	13	.	.	CASSPTYNSPLHF	TGTGCCAGCAGCCCAACTTATAATTCACCCCTCCACTTT
TRBV11-3	TRBJ2-1	14	.	.	CASSFGGSYNEQFF	TGTGCCAGCAGCTTTGGTGGTTCCTACAATGAGCAGTTCTTC
TRBV27	TRBJ1-1	15	TRBD1	few	CASSIRTGGGYEAFF	TGTGCCAGCAGCATTCGTACAGGGGGCGGCTATGAAGCTTTCTTT
TRBV6-5	TRBJ1-1	15	TRBD1	.	CASSSDRVEATEAFF	TGTGCCAGCAGTTCCGACAGGGTGGAAGCCACTGAAGCTTTCTTT
TRBV7-2	TRBJ1-2	16	.	few	CASSLRYRQSIYGYTF	TGTGCCAGCAGCTTAAGGTATCGACAATCAATCTATGGCTACACCTTC
TRBV2	TRBJ1-5	13	.	.	CASGRGPNQPQHF	TGTGCCAGCGGCAGGGGCCCCAATCAGCCCCAGCATTTT
TRBV5-1	TRBJ2-1	14	.	.	CASSLGPSSNEQFF	TGCGCCAGCAGCCTGGGACCTTCATCCAATGAGCAGTTCTTC
TRBV6-1	TRBJ1-6	16	.	.	CASSPGKEVDNSPLHF	TGTGCCAGCAGCCCCGGGAAGGAAGTGGATAATTCACCCCTCCACTTT
TRBV20-1	TRBJ2-3	17	TRBD2	.	CSAAGTSGGRSTDTQYF	TGCAGTGCTGCCGGGACTAGCGGGGGCCGAAGCACAGATACGCAGTATTTT
TRBV30	TRBJ1-1	15	.	.	CAWSVSTGGNAEAFF	TGTGCCTGGAGTGTAAGTACAGGTGGGAACGCTGAAGCTTTCTTT
TRBV30	TRBJ1-5	20	.	.	CAWSVRSGTTGGDSNQPQHF	TGTGCCTGGAGTGTACGTTCCGGGACAACGGGCGGGGATAGCAATCAGCCCCAGCATTTT
TRBV5-1	TRBJ2-7	15	TRBD2	.	CASSFLAGDSYEQYF	TGCGCCAGCAGCTTTCTAGCGGGAGACTCCTACGAGCAGTACTTC
TRBV6-4	TRBJ2-7	19	TRBD2	.	CASSCLPGLSTSGSYEQYF	TGTGCCAGCAGCTGTCTACCGGGACTTTCGACTAGCGGGAGTTACGAGCAGTACTTC